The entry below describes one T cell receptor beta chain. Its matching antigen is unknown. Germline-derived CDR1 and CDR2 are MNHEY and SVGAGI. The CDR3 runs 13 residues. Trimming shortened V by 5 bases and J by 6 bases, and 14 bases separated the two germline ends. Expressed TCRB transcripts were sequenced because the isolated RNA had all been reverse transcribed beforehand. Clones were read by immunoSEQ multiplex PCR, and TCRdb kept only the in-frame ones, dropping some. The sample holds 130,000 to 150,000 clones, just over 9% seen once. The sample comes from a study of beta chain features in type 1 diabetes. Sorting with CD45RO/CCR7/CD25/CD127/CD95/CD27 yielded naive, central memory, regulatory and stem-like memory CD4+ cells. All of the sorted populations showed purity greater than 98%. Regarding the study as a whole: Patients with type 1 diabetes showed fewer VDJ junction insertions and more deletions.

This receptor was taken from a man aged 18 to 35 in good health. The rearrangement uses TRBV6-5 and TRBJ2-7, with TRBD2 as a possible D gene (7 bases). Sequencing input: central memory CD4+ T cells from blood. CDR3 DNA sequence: TGTGCCAGCAGTAGACCCGGGGGGCCCGAGCAGTACTTC. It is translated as CASSRPGGPEQYF.